The 15 T cell receptor beta chains below were found in one sample sequenced in a study of molecular identifiers for immune sequencing clone quantification. TCRdb itself ran the PCR reads through MiXCR, one entry per CDR3 protein. The profile covers approximately 670,000 distinct CDR3 sequences, with just under 20% appearing a single time and about 0.9% taken by the ten largest. The specimen was naive CD8+ T cells from blood, with Jurkat cell RNA spiked in. Described subset: FACS-sorted CD8+CD4-CCR7+CD45RA+ naive T cells. These receptors originate from a human donor in good health. Some libraries in this study had Jurkat cell RNA spiked in.

There are many counts of this clonotype. This chain's CDR3 is CASSTGASTDTQYF. CDR3 DNA sequence: TGTGCCAGCAGTACAGGCGCTAGCACAGATACGCAGTATTTT. This sequence joins TRBV12-3 or TRBV12-4 and TRBJ2-3; a possible D gene is TRBD1 (5 bases). Deletions cut 5 bases from V and 0 bases from J, with 9 bases between. This CDR3 region has 14 residues.

This clonotype was seen ten or more times. V is TRBV19 and J is TRBJ2-7, with 9 bases fitting TRBD1. The germline V gene encodes CDR1 LNHDA and CDR2 SQIVND (reference sequence). This CDR3 has 15 residues. The junction had 5 bases not matched to a gene; V was cut back by 4 bases and J by 1 base. The CDR3 loop reads CASSTGQGRSYEQYF. CDR3 nucleotides: TGTGCCAGTAGTACGGGACAGGGTAGGTCCTACGAGCAGTACTTC.

The chain is built from TRBV6-2 or TRBV6-3 and TRBJ1-5, with 7 nucleotides matching TRBD1. This CDR3 has 14 residues. The germline V gene has CDR1 MNHEY and CDR2 SVGEGT. V was pared by 6 bases and J by 5 bases, with 7 bases of the junction left unmatched. CDR3 residues: CASSHPTGYQPQHF. Written as DNA, the CDR3 is TGTGCCAGCAGCCACCCGACAGGGTATCAGCCCCAGCATTTT.

This clonotype was counted ten times or more. V usage is TRBV5-6 and J usage is TRBJ1-4; D ambiguous. Trimming cost V 0 bases and J 8 bases, with 11 bases left between them. CDR3 length: 14 residues. CDR1 and CDR2 (germline): SGHDT, YYEEEE. DNA of the CDR3: TGTGCCAGCAGCTTGGAAGCGGTGCGAGAAAAACTGTTTTTT. Protein: CASSLEAVREKLFF.

This clonotype showed up many times. The chain combines TRBV6-2 or TRBV6-3 with TRBJ1-5; D remains ambiguous. Germline CDR1 MNHEY, CDR2 SVGEGT. There are 12 residues in the CDR3. The ends were cut back, 2 bases at V and 7 bases at J, with 6 bases in the middle. The CDR3 sequence is CASSYTGQPQHF. DNA of the CDR3: TGTGCCAGCAGTTACACTGGGCAGCCCCAGCATTTT.

This clonotype was seen many times. The J gene is TRBJ2-7, the V gene TRBV4-2, with a weak D call TRBD2 (6 bases). V lost 4 bases, J lost 3 bases, and 16 bases lay in between. CDR1 and CDR2 (germline): LGHNA, YNFKEQ. The CDR3 has 15 residues. CDR3 nucleotides: TGTGCCAGCAGCCCTAGCGATATCGGGGACTACGAGCAGTACTTC. This translates into CASSPSDIGDYEQYF.

The chain employs TRBV27 and TRBJ1-1; D is unclear. CDR1 MNHEY and CDR2 SMNVEV come from the germline V gene (reference sequence). V lost 8 bases and J 4 bases, leaving 14 bases between the germline ends. The CDR3 has 13 residues. CDR3 region: CASGFQAATEAFF. The CDR3 DNA is TGTGCCAGCGGATTTCAAGCGGCCACTGAAGCTTTCTTT.

J is TRBJ2-3 and V is TRBV9; 13 nucleotides align to TRBD2. The CDR3 has 16 residues. Per germline, CDR1 SGDLS and CDR2 YYNGEE. After removal of 1 base from V and 4 bases from J, the junction contained 3 bases not matched to a gene. CDR3 coding DNA: TGTGCCAGCAGCGTACCCACTAGCGGGAGGGCAGATACGCAGTATTTT. This encodes CASSVPTSGRADTQYF.

This clonotype was seen only a few times. V and J are TRBV4-3 and TRBJ2-7, with D perhaps TRBD2 (6 bases). CDR1 is LGHNA and CDR2 is YSLEER in the germline V gene. Trimming took off 0 bases at V and 0 bases at J, with 15 bases between the two ends. The CDR3 sequence is 17 residues long. CDR3: CASSQDTEGLLSYEQYF. The CDR3 DNA follows: TGCGCCAGCAGCCAAGATACAGAGGGACTCCTCTCCTACGAGCAGTACTTC.

The table lists this clonotype with many counts. DNA of the CDR3: TGTGCCAGCAGCCCAGGACCCCTAGGCACAGATACGCAGTATTTT. It encodes CASSPGPLGTDTQYF. The rearrangement links TRBV7-3 to TRBJ2-3; unclear D gene. The CDR3 loop spans 15 amino acids. V dropped 5 bases and J dropped 1 base, with 13 bases sitting between them. CDR1 is SGHTA, CDR2 FQGTGA, per germline.

A note on this clonotype: Just one base apart from a much larger clone, this may be a read error. V and J are TRBV5-4 and TRBJ2-3; D possibly corresponds to TRBD2 (6 bases). Germline loops: CDR1 SGHNT, CDR2 YYREEE (reference sequence). This CDR3 is built from 15 residues. The CDR3, as DNA: TGTGTCAGCAGCCCTAACCCGGACTATCAGGTTACGCAGTATTTT. Translating it yields CVSSPNPDYQVTQYF.

Ten or more counts support this clonotype. The J gene is TRBJ2-3, the V gene TRBV6-5; TRBD2 matches 8 bases. From germline, CDR1 is MNHEY and CDR2 SVGAGI. The CDR3 consists of 16 residues. The J segment lost 1 base and the V segment lost 4 bases, leaving 7 bases of the junction unmatched. For the CDR3, the DNA is TGTGCCAGCAGTTTCTCTCAAGCGGGAGGCACAGATACGCAGTATTTT. This translates into CASSFSQAGGTDTQYF.

Points on this clonotype: An end of the junction does not agree with germline; a read error may underlie this. The gene calls are TRBV27 and TRBJ2-1; 8 bases match TRBD2. There are 16 residues in the CDR3. The V gene's germline CDR1 is MNHEY and CDR2 SMNVEV (reference sequence). The CDR3 coding sequence is TGTGCCAGCAGTCCCAGAGCGGGAGTCGGGTACAATAAGCAGTTCTTC. Its protein is CASSPRAGVGYNKQFF.

This clonotype came up many times. The chain joins TRBV6-5 to TRBJ2-6; D not certain. V was shortened by 2 bases and J by 3 bases, with 8 bases between the two germline ends. CDR1 and CDR2 from the germline V gene are MNHEY and SVGAGI. The CDR3 runs 15 residues. The CDR3 sequence is CASSYGLGGANVLTF. CDR3 DNA sequence: TGTGCCAGCAGTTACGGTTTGGGTGGGGCCAACGTCCTGACTTTC.

There are many counts of this clonotype. The chain employs TRBV9 and TRBJ2-3; 7 nucleotides align to TRBD1. Germline CDR1 SGDLS, CDR2 YYNGEE. V was pared by 5 bases and J by 0 bases, with 6 bases of the junction left unmatched. This CDR3 is 15 amino acids long. CDR3 region: CASRAGTASTDTQYF. The CDR3 DNA reads as TGTGCCAGCAGAGCCGGGACAGCTAGCACAGATACGCAGTATTTT. Complete variable domain (other parts from reference TRBV9 and TRBJ2-3): DSGVTQTPKHLITATGQRVTLRCSPRSGDLSVYWYQQSLDQGLQFLIQYYNGEERAKGNILERFSAQQFPDLHSELNLSSLELGDSALYFCASRAGTASTDTQYFGPGTRLTVL.